This T cell receptor (beta chain) originates from a study of technical replicates of blood from a few donors. V lost 2 bases to trimming and J lost 3 bases, with 14 bases between them. The germline V gene has CDR1 LNHDA and CDR2 SQIVND (reference sequence). The CDR3 runs 15 residues. Generated by immunoSEQ multiplex PCR, the TCRdb table keeps only in-frame clones and is missing some. This table has 100,000 or so clones, just over 95% appearing once. Sequenced: T cells isolated from PBMCs. This sequence was found in a human donor in good health. This chain joins TRBV19 and TRBJ2-7; TRBD2 might be the D (6 bases). The DNA of the CDR3 is TGTGCCAGTAGTATAAGCCCCCTAGCGCACTACGAGCAGTACTTC. Residues: CASSISPLAHYEQYF.